The 10 T cell receptor beta chains below all came from one sample that was sequenced in a study of T cell repertoires in cytomegalovirus infection. No cognate antigen is known for these TCRs. TCRdb reanalysed the reads using MiXCR and keeps one entry per CDR3 protein. The table lists 570,000 or so distinct CDR3 sequences, almost 40% of them singletons. The sequences come from cultured PBMCs, collected from culture after CMV antigen stimulation. Every receptor here comes from a human donor in good health (CMV status not recorded). Some clones in this sample may be carry-over from other donors' samples.

This clonotype was seen a few times. This chain joins TRBV7-8 and TRBJ2-1; TRBD2 matches at 13 bases. Germline V CDR1 and CDR2: SGHVS, FQNEAQ. J was trimmed by 7 bases and V by 5 bases; bases with no gene match: 14. The CDR3 sequence is 18 residues long. CDR3 in DNA: TGTGCCAGCAGCCCAACTAGCGGGGGGGTCCCCCTGAAGAATGAGCAGTTCTTC. Translated: CASSPTSGGVPLKNEQFF.

V gene TRBV7-9 combines with J gene TRBJ2-5; D possibly corresponds to TRBD1 (6 bases). From germline, CDR1 is SEHNR and CDR2 FQNEAQ (reference sequence). The V end was cut by 4 bases, the J end by 4 bases, with 10 bases between. There are 13 residues in the CDR3. The CDR3: CASSSTGIETQYF. The CDR3 DNA is TGTGCCAGCAGCTCGACAGGAATAGAGACCCAGTACTTC.

The V gene is TRBV7-3, the J gene TRBJ2-3; perhaps TRBD1 as D (5 bases). V gave up 2 bases and J gave up 6 bases, with 15 bases separating them. Germline V gene lookup returns CDR1 SGHTA and CDR2 FQGTGA. This CDR3 has 15 residues. The CDR3 region has the DNA TGTGCCAGCAGCTTAGAAGGTCCCCCAGGGGATACGCAGTATTTT. Translation: CASSLEGPPGDTQYF.

The chain has TRBV6-2 or TRBV6-3 and TRBJ1-5, with 7 bases fitting TRBD1. Germline assignment: CDR1 MNHEY and CDR2 SVGEGT. This CDR3 region has 13 residues. After removal of 6 bases from V and 5 bases from J, the junction contained 4 bases not matched to a gene. The CDR3 bases are TGTGCCAGCAGAAGGGACAGTCATCAGCCCCAGCATTTT. It codes for CASRRDSHQPQHF.

This clonotype has a count of ten or more. The chain joins TRBV7-2 to TRBJ1-3; the D is unclear. This CDR3 comprises 13 residues. V was clipped by 8 bases and J by 0 bases, with 8 bases between them. Germline-derived CDR1 and CDR2 are SGHTA and FQGNSA. CDR3 DNA sequence: TGTGCCAGCGGCGCGAGCTCTGGAAACACCATATATTTT. The encoded protein is CASGASSGNTIYF.

V gene TRBV7-6 combines with J gene TRBJ2-4; 10 nucleotides match TRBD1. The ends lost 5 bases at V and 9 bases at J; junction bases unmatched: 10. This CDR3 has 15 amino acids. Germline V gene lookup returns CDR1 SGHVS and CDR2 FNYEAQ. The CDR3 DNA reads TGTGCCAGCAGCGAAACCGGGACAGGGGCTGCCATTCAGTACTTC. Translated, it gives CASSETGTGAAIQYF.

This clonotype came up many times. This rearrangement joins TRBV7-2 to TRBJ2-7; the match to TRBD2 covers 8 bases. Germline lookup yields CDR1 SGHTA and CDR2 FQGNSA. The V and J ends lost 5 bases and 7 bases, in that order; junction bases with no gene match: 10. The CDR3 runs 14 residues. The CDR3: CASSPQAGAGEQYF. The CDR3 region has the DNA TGTGCCAGCAGCCCCCAAGCGGGAGCGGGGGAGCAGTACTTC.

This clonotype appeared a few times. J is TRBJ1-6 and V is TRBV7-8; D not resolved. CDR3 length: 16 residues. Trimming left V 4 bases short and J 6 bases short, with 16 bases between. The germline V gene has CDR1 SGHVS and CDR2 FQNEAQ. CDR3 sequence reads: CASSSMAGPINSPLHF. The CDR3 region has the DNA TGTGCCAGCAGCTCGATGGCTGGACCAATTAATTCACCCCTCCACTTT.

The chain recombines TRBV7-2 with TRBJ2-1; maybe TRBD2 (6 bases). This CDR3 spans 15 amino acids. Germline CDR1 SGHTA, CDR2 FQGNSA. The V and J ends lost 5 bases and 3 bases respectively, with 14 bases between them. The CDR3 coding sequence is TGTGCCAGCAGCCCACGAGCGGACTACTACAATGAGCAGTTCTTC. Translation: CASSPRADYYNEQFF.

Many counts were recorded for this clonotype. The chain is built from TRBV7-2 and TRBJ1-1, with TRBD1 matching over 10 bases. This CDR3 comprises 13 residues. Germline V gene lookup returns CDR1 SGHTA and CDR2 FQGNSA. The V gene end was trimmed by 5 bases and the J gene end by 11 bases; junction bases not matched to a gene: 8. The CDR3 loop is CASSPGQGRDAFF. CDR3 nucleotide sequence: TGTGCCAGCAGCCCGGGACAGGGGAGGGATGCTTTCTTT.